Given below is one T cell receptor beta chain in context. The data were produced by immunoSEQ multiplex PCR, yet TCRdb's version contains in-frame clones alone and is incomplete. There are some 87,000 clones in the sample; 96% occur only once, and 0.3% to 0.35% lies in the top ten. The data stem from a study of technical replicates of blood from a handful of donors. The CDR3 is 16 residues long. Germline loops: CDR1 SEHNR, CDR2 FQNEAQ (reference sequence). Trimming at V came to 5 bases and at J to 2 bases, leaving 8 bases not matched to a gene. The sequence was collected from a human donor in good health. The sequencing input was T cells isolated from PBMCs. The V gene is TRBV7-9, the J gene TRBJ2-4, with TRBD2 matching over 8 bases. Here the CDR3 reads CASSGSGNGPKNIQYF. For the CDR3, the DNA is TGTGCCAGCAGCGGTAGCGGGAACGGGCCCAAAAACATTCAGTACTTC. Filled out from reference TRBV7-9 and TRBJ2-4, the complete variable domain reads DTGVSQNPRHKITKRGQNVTFRCDPISEHNRLYWYRQTLGQGPEFLTYFQNEAQLEKSRLLSDRFSAERPKGSFSTLEIQRTEQGDSAMYLCASSGSGNGPKNIQYFGAGTRLSVL.